The following is a TCR beta chain sequence with its context. What it recognizes is unknown. The data belong to a study of cytomegalovirus exposure and HLA in healthy donors. The PCR had 60 Vbeta and 13 Jbeta primers. Profiling relied on immunoSEQ multiplex PCR, and the TCRdb table lists in-frame clones only, not all of them. The data show around 260,000 clones, with about 80% seen just once and 0.3% to 0.35% held by the top ten. The CDR3 length is 14 residues. V shed 6 bases, J shed 5 bases, and the junction held 9 bases outside the gene matches. Germline-derived CDR1 and CDR2 are KGHSH and LQKENI. Overall study results and limits: According to reports, the classifier identified cytomegalovirus status with high specificity and sensitivity. HLA allele associations emerged for about 18,000 TCR beta sequences in a later analysis, at 0.05 false discovery rate.

The chain uses TRBV18 and TRBJ2-7; TRBD2 agrees at 8 bases. Sequencing was done on a sample of PBMCs. The source of this sequence is a girl between 2 and 10 years old in good health and CMV-seronegative. The CDR3 protein is CASSPRGAVDEQYF. The CDR3 nucleotides read TGTGCCAGCTCCCCGCGGGGGGCGGTCGACGAGCAGTACTTC.